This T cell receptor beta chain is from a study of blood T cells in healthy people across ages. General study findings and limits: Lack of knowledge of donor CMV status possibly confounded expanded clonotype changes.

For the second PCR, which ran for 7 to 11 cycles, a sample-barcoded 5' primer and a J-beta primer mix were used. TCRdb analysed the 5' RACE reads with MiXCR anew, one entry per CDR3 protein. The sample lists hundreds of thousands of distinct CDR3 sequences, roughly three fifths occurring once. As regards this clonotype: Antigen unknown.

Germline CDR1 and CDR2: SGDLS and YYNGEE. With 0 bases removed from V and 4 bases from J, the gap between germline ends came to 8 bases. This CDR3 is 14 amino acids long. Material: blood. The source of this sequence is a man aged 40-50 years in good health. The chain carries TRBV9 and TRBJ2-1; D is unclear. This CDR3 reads CASSVGAEYNEQFF. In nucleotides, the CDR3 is TGTGCCAGCAGCGTAGGGGCAGAATACAATGAGCAGTTCTTC.